This T cell receptor beta chain was sequenced in a study of human T cells and chemical hapten exposure. Whole-study context: Across samples, TCR yields varied, mostly owing to small differences in pooled library volumes.

TCRdb re-called the RACE reads with MiXCR, one entry per CDR3 protein. The repertoire consists of some 77,000 distinct CDR3 sequences, with 9% to 12% occurring once and the leading ten covering roughly 1.5%. The time point denotes: patch test 1, 2 weeks after DPC sensitization. The sample's treatment: therapeutic diphenylcyclopropenone sensitization with weekly scalp DPC. Donors, patients with alopecia ranging from 18 to 70 years old and judged suitable for DPC, provided samples. Germline lookup yields CDR1 SGHAT and CDR2 FQNNGV. Trimming pared 3 bases from V and 6 bases from J, leaving 10 bases between. CDR3 length equals 13 residues.

Here the sequenced sample was whole blood, taken in connection with sensitization to the hapten diphenylcyclopropenone (DPC). The chain combines TRBV11-2 with TRBJ2-3; D uncertain. This clonotype was obtained from a woman between 50 and 59 years old with alopecia areata. Some clones in this sample may be carry-over from other donors' samples. The CDR3 nucleotides read TGTGCCAGCAGCTTCGTCCCTCGGGATACGCAGTATTTT. This encodes CASSFVPRDTQYF.